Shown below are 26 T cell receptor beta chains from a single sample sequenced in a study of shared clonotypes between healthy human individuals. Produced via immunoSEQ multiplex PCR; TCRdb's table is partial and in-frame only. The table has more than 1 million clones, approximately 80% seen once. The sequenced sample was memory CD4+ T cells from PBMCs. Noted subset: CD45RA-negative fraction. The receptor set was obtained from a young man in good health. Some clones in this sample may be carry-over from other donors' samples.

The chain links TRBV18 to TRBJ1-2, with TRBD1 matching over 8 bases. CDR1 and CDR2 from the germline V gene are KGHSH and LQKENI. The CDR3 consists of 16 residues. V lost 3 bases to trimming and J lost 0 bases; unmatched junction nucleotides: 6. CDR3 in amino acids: CASSPGTGWANYGYTF. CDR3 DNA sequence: TGTGCCAGCTCACCGGGGACAGGATGGGCTAACTATGGCTACACCTTC.

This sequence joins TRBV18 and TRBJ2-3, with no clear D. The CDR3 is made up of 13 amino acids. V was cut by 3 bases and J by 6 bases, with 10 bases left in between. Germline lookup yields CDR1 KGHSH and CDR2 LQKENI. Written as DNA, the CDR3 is TGTGCCAGCTCACCGGCGGTTAAGGATACGCAGTATTTT. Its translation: CASSPAVKDTQYF.

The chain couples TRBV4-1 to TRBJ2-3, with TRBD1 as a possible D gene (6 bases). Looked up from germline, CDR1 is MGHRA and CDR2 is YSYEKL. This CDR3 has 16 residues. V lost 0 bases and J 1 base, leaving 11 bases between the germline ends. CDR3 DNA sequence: TGCGCCAGCAGCCAAGAGGGGGCGCATGGCACAGATACGCAGTATTTT. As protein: CASSQEGAHGTDTQYF.

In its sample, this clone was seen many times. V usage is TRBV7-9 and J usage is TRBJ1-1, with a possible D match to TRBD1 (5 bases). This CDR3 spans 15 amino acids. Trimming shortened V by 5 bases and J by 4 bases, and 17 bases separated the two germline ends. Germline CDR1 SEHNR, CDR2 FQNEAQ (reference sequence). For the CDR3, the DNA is TGTGCCAGCAGCCGCGTTTCGGGGGGGGGCACTGAAGCTTTCTTT. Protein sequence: CASSRVSGGGTEAFF.

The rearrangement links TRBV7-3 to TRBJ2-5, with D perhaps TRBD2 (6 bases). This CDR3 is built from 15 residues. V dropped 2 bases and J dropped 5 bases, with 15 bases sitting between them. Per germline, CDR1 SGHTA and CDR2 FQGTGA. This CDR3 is CASSLYPGGFETQYF. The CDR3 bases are TGTGCCAGCAGCTTATATCCTGGGGGGTTTGAGACCCAGTACTTC.

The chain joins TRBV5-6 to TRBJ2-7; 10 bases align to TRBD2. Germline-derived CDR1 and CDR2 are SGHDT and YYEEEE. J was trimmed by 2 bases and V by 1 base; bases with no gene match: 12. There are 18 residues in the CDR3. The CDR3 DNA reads TGTGCCAGCAGCTTGCGGCGGCTAGCGGGAGTTGGTCCCTACGAGCAGTACTTC. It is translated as CASSLRRLAGVGPYEQYF.

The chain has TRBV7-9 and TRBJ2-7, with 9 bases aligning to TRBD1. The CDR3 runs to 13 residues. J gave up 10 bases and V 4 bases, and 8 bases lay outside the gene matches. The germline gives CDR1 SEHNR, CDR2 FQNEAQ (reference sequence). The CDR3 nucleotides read TGTGCCAGCAGCTGGGACAGGGAACTTAGCCAGTACTTC. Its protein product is CASSWDRELSQYF.

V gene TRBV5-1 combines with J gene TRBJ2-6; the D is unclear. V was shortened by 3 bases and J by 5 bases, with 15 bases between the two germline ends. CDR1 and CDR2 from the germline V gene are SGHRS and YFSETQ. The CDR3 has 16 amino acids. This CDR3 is CASSSSPSIRANVLTF. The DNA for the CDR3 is TGCGCCAGCAGCTCCTCCCCCTCTATCCGGGCCAACGTCCTGACTTTC.

The CDR3 DNA sequence: TGTGCCAGCAGTTACCGCGGACAGGGCTATGGCTACACCTTC. Its translation is CASSYRGQGYGYTF. The rearrangement links TRBV6-5 to TRBJ1-2; 8 positions match TRBD1. Germline V gene sequence: CDR1 MNHEY, CDR2 SVGAGI. This CDR3 has 14 residues. V was pared by 2 bases and J by 4 bases, with 3 bases of the junction left unmatched.

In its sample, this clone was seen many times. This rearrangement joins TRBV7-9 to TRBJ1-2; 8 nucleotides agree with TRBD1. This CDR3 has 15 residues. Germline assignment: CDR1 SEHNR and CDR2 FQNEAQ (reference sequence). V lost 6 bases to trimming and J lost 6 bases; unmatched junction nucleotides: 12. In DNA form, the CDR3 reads TGTGCCAGCAGACCCGACAGGGGAACTTCGGATGGCTACACCTTC. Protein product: CASRPDRGTSDGYTF. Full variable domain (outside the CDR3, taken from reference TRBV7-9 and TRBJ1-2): DTGVSQNPRHKITKRGQNVTFRCDPISEHNRLYWYRQTLGQGPEFLTYFQNEAQLEKSRLLSDRFSAERPKGSFSTLEIQRTEQGDSAMYLCASRPDRGTSDGYTFGSGTRLTVV.

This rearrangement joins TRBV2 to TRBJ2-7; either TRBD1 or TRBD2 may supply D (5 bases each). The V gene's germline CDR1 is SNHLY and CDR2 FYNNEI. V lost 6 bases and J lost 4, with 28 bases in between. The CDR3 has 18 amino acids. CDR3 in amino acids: CASRVDRKSSSGRYEQYF. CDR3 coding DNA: TGTGCCAGCAGGGTTGACCGTAAGTCCTCGTCGGGGCGATACGAGCAGTACTTC.

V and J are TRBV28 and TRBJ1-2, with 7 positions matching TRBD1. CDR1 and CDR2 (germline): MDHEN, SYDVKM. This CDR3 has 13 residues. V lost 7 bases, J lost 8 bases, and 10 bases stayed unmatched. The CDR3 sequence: CASTTTGLGGYTF. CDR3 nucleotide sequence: TGTGCCAGCACCACGACAGGGCTTGGAGGCTACACCTTC.

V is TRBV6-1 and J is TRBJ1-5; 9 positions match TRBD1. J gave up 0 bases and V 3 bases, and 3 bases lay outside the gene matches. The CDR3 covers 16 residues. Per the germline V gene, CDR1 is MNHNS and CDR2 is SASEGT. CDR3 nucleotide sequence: TGTGCCAGCAGTGACCGGACAGGGGTTAGCAATCAGCCCCAGCATTTT. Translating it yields CASSDRTGVSNQPQHF.

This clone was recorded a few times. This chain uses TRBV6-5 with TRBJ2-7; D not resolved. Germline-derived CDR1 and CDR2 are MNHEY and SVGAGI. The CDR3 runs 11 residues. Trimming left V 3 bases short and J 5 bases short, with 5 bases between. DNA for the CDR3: TGTGCCAGCAGTTATAGGGACGAGCAGTACTTC. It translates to CASSYRDEQYF.

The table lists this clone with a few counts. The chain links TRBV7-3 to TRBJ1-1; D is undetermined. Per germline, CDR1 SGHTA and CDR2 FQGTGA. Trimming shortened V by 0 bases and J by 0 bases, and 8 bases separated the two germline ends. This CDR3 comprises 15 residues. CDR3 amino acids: CASSLTRELNTEAFF. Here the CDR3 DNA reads TGTGCCAGCAGCTTAACCCGGGAGTTGAACACTGAAGCTTTCTTT.

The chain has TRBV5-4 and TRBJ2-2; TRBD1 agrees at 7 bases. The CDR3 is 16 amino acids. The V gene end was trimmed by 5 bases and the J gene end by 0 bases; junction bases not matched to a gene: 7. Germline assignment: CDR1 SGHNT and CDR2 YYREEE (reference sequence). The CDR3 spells CASRKYDRANTGELFF. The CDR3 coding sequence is TGTGCCAGCAGAAAGTATGACAGGGCGAACACCGGGGAGCTGTTTTTT. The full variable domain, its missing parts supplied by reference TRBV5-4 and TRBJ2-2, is ETGVTQSPTHLIKTRGQQVTLRCSSQSGHNTVSWYQQALGQGPQFIFQYYREEENGRGNFPPRFSGLQFPNYSSELNVNALELDDSALYLCASRKYDRANTGELFFGEGSRLTVL.

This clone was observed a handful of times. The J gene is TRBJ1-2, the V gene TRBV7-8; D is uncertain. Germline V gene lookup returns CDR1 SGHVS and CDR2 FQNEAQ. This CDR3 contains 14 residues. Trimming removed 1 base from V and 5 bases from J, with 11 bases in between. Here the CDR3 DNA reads TGTGCCAGCAGCTTAGGGGCAACCGATTATGGCTACACCTTC. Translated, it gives CASSLGATDYGYTF.

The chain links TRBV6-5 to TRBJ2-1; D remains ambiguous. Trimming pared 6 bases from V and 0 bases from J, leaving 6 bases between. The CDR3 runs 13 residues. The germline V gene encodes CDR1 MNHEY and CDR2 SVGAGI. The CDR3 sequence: CASRFDSYNEQFF. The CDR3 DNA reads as TGTGCCAGCAGATTCGACTCCTACAATGAGCAGTTCTTC.

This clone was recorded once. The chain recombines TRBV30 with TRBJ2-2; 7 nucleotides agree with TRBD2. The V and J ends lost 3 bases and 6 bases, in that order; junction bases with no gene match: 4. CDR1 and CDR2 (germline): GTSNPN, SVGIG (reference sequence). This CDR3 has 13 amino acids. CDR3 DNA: TGTGCCTGGAGGCGGGAGTGGGCCGGGGAGCTGTTTTTT. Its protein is CAWRREWAGELFF.

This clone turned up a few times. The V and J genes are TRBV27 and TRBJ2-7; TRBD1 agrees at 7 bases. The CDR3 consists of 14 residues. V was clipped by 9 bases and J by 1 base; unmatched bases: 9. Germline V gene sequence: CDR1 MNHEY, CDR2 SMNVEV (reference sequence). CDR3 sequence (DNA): TGTGCCAGTCAGACAGGGTATATATCCTACGAGCAGTACTTC. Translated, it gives CASQTGYISYEQYF.

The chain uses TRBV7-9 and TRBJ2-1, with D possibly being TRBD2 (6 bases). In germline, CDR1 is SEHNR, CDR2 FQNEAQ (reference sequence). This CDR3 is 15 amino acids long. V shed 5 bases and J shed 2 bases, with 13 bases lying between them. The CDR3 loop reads CASSRGLLTYNEQFF. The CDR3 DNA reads TGTGCCAGCAGCCGGGGACTCCTGACCTACAATGAGCAGTTCTTC.

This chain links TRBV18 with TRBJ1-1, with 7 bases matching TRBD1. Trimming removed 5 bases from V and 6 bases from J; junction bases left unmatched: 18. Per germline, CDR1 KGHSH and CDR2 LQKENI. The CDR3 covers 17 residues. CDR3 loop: CASSSSPTQGRRSEAFF. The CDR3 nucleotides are TGTGCCAGCTCATCCTCCCCAACACAGGGGAGAAGATCTGAAGCTTTCTTT.

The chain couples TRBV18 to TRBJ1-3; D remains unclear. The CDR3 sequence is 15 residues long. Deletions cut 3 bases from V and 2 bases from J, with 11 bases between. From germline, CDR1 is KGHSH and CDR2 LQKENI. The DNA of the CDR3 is TGTGCCAGCTCACCTATGATGACGGCTGGAAACACCATATATTTT. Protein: CASSPMMTAGNTIYF.

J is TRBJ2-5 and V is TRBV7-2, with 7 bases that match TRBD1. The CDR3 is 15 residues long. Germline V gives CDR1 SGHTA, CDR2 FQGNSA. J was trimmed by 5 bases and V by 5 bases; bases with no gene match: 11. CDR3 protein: CASSPQTGWSETQYF. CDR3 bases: TGTGCCAGCAGCCCCCAGACAGGGTGGTCGGAGACCCAGTACTTC.

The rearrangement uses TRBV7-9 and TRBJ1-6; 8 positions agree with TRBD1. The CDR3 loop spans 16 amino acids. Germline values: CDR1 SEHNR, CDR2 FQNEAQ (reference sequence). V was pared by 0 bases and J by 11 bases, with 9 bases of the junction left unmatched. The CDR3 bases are TGTGCCAGCAGCTTAGCGTACGGACAGGGAAATGCACCCCTCCACTTT. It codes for CASSLAYGQGNAPLHF. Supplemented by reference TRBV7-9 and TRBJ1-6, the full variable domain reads DTGVSQNPRHKITKRGQNVTFRCDPISEHNRLYWYRQTLGQGPEFLTYFQNEAQLEKSRLLSDRFSAERPKGSFSTLEIQRTEQGDSAMYLCASSLAYGQGNAPLHFGNGTRLTVT.

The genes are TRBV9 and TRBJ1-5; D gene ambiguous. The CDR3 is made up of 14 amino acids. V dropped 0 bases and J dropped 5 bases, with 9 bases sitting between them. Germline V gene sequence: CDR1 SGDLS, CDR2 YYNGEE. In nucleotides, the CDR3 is TGTGCCAGCAGCGTAGGAGGGCCGGATCAGCCCCAGCATTTT. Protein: CASSVGGPDQPQHF.